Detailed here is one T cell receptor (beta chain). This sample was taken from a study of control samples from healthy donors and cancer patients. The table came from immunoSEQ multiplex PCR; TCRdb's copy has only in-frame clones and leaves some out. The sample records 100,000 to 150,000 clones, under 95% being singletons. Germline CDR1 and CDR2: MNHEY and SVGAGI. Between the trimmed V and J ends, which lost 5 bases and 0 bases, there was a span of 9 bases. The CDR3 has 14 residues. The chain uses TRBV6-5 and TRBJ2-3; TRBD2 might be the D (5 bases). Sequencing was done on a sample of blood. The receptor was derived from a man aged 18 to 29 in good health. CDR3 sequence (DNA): TGTGCCAGCAGTCTCGGGGAGAGCACAGATACGCAGTATTTT. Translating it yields CASSLGESTDTQYF.